This T cell receptor (beta chain) was captured in a study of blood T cell repertoires in COVID-19. Patients from Seattle were sampled longitudinally, starting during active infection. V lost 0 bases to trimming and J lost 1 base; unmatched junction nucleotides: 12. The CDR3 has 20 residues. Germline CDR1 reads SGHVS; CDR2 reads FQNEAQ. Authors' methods: Researchers report that nucleated cell counts were estimated from reference gene primer amplification. Here immunoSEQ multiplex PCR was the method, and the copy in TCRdb shows in-frame clones only, minus some. V, J and clone size were drawn from that table, and D and trimming were deduced from the DNA. The data show 200,000 to 250,000 clones, with approximately 78% seen just once and roughly 8.2% held by the top ten.

The TCR originated in an elderly woman with COVID-19, enrolled during active disease. Sequenced: peripheral blood. This sequence joins TRBV7-8 and TRBJ1-6, with 7 bases identical to TRBD1. The CDR3 bases are TGTGCCAGCAGCTTAGCCGGAGGGGCAGGGGGACGTTCCTATAATTCACCCCTCCACTTT. Translating gives CASSLAGGAGGRSYNSPLHF.